The rows below give T cell receptor beta chains drawn from one sample of a study of T-cell reconstitution after alpha-beta-depleted transplantation in children. MiXCR was run by TCRdb on the PCR reads, yielding one entry per CDR3 protein. This table has hundreds of thousands of distinct CDR3 sequences, under 15% appearing once. The material sequenced was PBMCs, mostly from graft donor cells, taken 360 days after TCRalphabeta/CD19-depleted stem cell transplant. Source of these receptors: a male patient aged 10 to 17 who had a stem cell transplant for acute myeloid leukemia, so the T cells may come from the graft donor. CDR3s include the opening cysteine and the closing phenylalanine or tryptophan. A D gene is named only where the DNA matches it firmly. A clone size is listed for some rows: how often the clone was seen (once, few, many), or a class if it is expanded.

clone size	D gene	J gene	V gene	CDR3 DNA	CDR3 protein
.	.	TRBJ1-5	TRBV5-1	TGCGCCAGCAGCTTGGGCGCCGGACTTAATCAGCCCCAGCATTTT	CASSLGAGLNQPQHF
few	TRBD2	TRBJ2-3	TRBV11-2	TGTGCCAGCAGACCCGGGACTAGCGGGACTTATGGCACAGATACGCAGTATTTT	CASRPGTSGTYGTDTQYF
few	.	TRBJ2-1	TRBV19	TGTGCCAGTAGTGGACAACTCTACAATGAGCAGTTCTTC	CASSGQLYNEQFF
.	.	TRBJ2-1	TRBV5-1	TGCGCCAGCAGCCGGGAGAACCTAGTCTCCTACAATGAGCAGTTCTTC	CASSRENLVSYNEQFF
few	TRBD2	TRBJ2-1	TRBV13	TGTGCCAGCAGCTTGGAGGGGACTAGCAGTTACAATGAGCAGTTCTTC	CASSLEGTSSYNEQFF
few	.	TRBJ2-1	TRBV6-5	TGTGCCAGCGTTAAGGAATCCTCATCCTACAATGAGCAGTTCTTC	CASVKESSSYNEQFF
few	.	TRBJ2-1	TRBV20-1	TGCAGTGCCCTGGGGGCAGCTTTCAATGAGCAGTTCTTC	CSALGAAFNEQFF
.	.	TRBJ2-7	TRBV14	TGTGCCAGCAGCCAAGATCGGTGGGGGCCCAACTACGAGCAGTACTTC	CASSQDRWGPNYEQYF
many	.	TRBJ2-7	TRBV20-1	TGCAGTGCTGTAACAGCGACCTACGAGCAGTACTTC	CSAVTATYEQYF
.	TRBD2	TRBJ2-1	TRBV12-3/TRBV12-4	TGTGCCAGCAGTTTCTCCCTTAGCGGGAGGGCCTGGGGGGAGCAGTTCTTC	CASSFSLSGRAWGEQFF
.	TRBD1	TRBJ2-7	TRBV4-3	TGCGCCAGCAGCCAAGATTTGGGGACAGTGGGCCACGAGCAGTACTTC	CASSQDLGTVGHEQYF
once	.	TRBJ2-3	TRBV30	TGTGCCTGGGGTGACGGGAGCGGGACAGATACGCAGTATTTT	CAWGDGSGTDTQYF
.	.	TRBJ2-6	TRBV2	TGTGCCAGCAAGACCGGGAACCCGGGGGTCAACGTCCTGACTTTC	CASKTGNPGVNVLTF
.	TRBD1	TRBJ2-2	TRBV5-1	TGCGCCAGCAGCTTGCTGAAATGGGACAGGGAATCCCCCAATTACACCGGGGAGCTGTTTTTT	CASSLLKWDRESPNYTGELFF
many	TRBD1	TRBJ1-2	TRBV4-2	TGTGCCAGCAGCCAAGCGGACAGGGATCCCATATCCTATGGCTACACCTTC	CASSQADRDPISYGYTF
few	TRBD1	TRBJ2-7	TRBV9	TGTGCCAGCACCCGAGGACAGGGAATGTTCTACGAGCAGTACTTC	CASTRGQGMFYEQYF
.	TRBD1	TRBJ2-1	TRBV29-1	TGCAGCGTTGTGGGGACAGGGAGCTCCTACAATGAGCAGTTCTTC	CSVVGTGSSYNEQFF
many	TRBD2	TRBJ2-1	TRBV29-1	TGCAGCGTTGTGCCCCTAGCGGGAGTAGGGATAACCTACAATGAGCAGTTCTTC	CSVVPLAGVGITYNEQFF
.	TRBD2	TRBJ2-1	TRBV9	TGTGCCAGCAGCGCAAGGACTAGCGATTATTATGAGCAGTTCTTC	CASSARTSDYYEQFF
few	TRBD1	TRBJ2-5	TRBV29-1	TGCAGCGTTTGGACAGGGTTCGGAGAGACCCAGTACTTC	CSVWTGFGETQYF
.	.	TRBJ2-5	TRBV28	TGTGCCAGCAGTCACCCCGCGTTGGCCCCGGTAAGGGGGAACCAAGAGACCCAGTACTTC	CASSHPALAPVRGNQETQYF
.	TRBD1	TRBJ2-6	TRBV11-2	TGTGCCAGCAGCTTAGTTGGACAGGGGATAGCTGGGGCCAACGTCCTGACTTTC	CASSLVGQGIAGANVLTF
.	.	TRBJ2-7	TRBV7-2	TGTGCCAGCAGCAACCGACAGAACTACGAGCAGTACTTC	CASSNRQNYEQYF
.	.	TRBJ1-5	TRBV20-1	TGCAGTGCAGCTAGCCAGGGCGCCCAGCCCCAGCATTTT	CSAASQGAQPQHF
many	.	TRBJ2-7	TRBV7-6	TGTGCCAGCAGCTTAGATCCGGGGAGGGAGCAGTACTTC	CASSLDPGREQYF
many	.	TRBJ1-1	TRBV10-3	TGTGCCGTTAGACAGCCGAACACTGAAGCTTTCTTT	CAVRQPNTEAFF
once	.	TRBJ2-7	TRBV7-2	TGTGCCAGCAGCTCTAGGGCCTCAAGCTCCTACGAGCAGTACTTC	CASSSRASSSYEQYF
.	.	TRBJ2-2	TRBV6-4	TGTGCCAGCAGTGACTCTTCTAATAGGGAGCTGTTTTTT	CASSDSSNRELFF
few	TRBD2	TRBJ2-1	TRBV7-2	TGTGCCAGCAGCTTAAGGCGGACTAGCGGGAGGCCTAATGAGCAGTTCTTC	CASSLRRTSGRPNEQFF
.	.	TRBJ2-3	TRBV9	TGTGCCAGCAGCGTAGGCCTGATATGGGATACGCAGTATTTT	CASSVGLIWDTQYF
.	.	TRBJ2-1	TRBV4-2	TGTGCCAGCAGCAAGACGGGCAGGGCTGAAAATGAGCAGTTCTTC	CASSKTGRAENEQFF
.	TRBD1	TRBJ1-1	TRBV11-3	TGTGCCAGCAGCAGGACAGGGATAACTGAAGCTTTCTTT	CASSRTGITEAFF
many	TRBD2	TRBJ2-7	TRBV10-3	TGTGCCATCAGTGAAGGCACAGCGGGAGTAACCTACGAGCAGTACTTC	CAISEGTAGVTYEQYF
few	.	TRBJ2-1	TRBV7-2	TGTGCCAGCAGCTTCCGTCTAGCGCCCTCCTACAATGAGCAGTTCTTC	CASSFRLAPSYNEQFF
.	.	TRBJ1-6	TRBV6-1	TGTGCCAGCAGGCCCTGGGCGGGGTCACCCCTCCACTTT	CASRPWAGSPLHF
many	TRBD2	TRBJ2-1	TRBV28	TGTGCCAGCAGTAATATGACTAGCGGCTCCTACAATGAGCAGTTCTTC	CASSNMTSGSYNEQFF
.	TRBD2	TRBJ2-5	TRBV6-2/TRBV6-3	TGTGCCAGCAGTTACTCAGGGCTAGCGGGCGGCTTAAAAGAGACCCAGTACTTC	CASSYSGLAGGLKETQYF
.	TRBD2	TRBJ2-7	TRBV11-2	TGTGCCAGCAGCTTCCCGCGACTAGCGGGAAATACCTACGAGCAGTACTTC	CASSFPRLAGNTYEQYF
few	.	TRBJ2-1	TRBV5-1	TGCGCCAGTAAGAGGGAGGCCAAGTACAATGAGCAGTTCTTC	CASKREAKYNEQFF
.	.	TRBJ2-5	TRBV18	TGTGCCAGCTCACCAAAGGGATCGGAAGAGACCCAGTACTTC	CASSPKGSEETQYF